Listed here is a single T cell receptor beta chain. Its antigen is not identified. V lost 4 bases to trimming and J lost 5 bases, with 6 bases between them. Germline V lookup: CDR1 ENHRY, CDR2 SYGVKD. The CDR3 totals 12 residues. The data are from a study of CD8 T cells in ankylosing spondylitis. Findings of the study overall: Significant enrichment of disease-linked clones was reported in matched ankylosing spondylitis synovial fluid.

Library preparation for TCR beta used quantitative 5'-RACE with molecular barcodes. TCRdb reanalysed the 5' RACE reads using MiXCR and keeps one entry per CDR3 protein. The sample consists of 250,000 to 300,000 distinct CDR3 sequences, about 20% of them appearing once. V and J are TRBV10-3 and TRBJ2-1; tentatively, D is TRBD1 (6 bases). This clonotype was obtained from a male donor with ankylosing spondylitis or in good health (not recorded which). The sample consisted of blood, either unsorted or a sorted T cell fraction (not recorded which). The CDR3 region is CAISGQDNEQFF. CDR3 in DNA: TGTGCCATCAGTGGACAGGACAATGAGCAGTTCTTC.